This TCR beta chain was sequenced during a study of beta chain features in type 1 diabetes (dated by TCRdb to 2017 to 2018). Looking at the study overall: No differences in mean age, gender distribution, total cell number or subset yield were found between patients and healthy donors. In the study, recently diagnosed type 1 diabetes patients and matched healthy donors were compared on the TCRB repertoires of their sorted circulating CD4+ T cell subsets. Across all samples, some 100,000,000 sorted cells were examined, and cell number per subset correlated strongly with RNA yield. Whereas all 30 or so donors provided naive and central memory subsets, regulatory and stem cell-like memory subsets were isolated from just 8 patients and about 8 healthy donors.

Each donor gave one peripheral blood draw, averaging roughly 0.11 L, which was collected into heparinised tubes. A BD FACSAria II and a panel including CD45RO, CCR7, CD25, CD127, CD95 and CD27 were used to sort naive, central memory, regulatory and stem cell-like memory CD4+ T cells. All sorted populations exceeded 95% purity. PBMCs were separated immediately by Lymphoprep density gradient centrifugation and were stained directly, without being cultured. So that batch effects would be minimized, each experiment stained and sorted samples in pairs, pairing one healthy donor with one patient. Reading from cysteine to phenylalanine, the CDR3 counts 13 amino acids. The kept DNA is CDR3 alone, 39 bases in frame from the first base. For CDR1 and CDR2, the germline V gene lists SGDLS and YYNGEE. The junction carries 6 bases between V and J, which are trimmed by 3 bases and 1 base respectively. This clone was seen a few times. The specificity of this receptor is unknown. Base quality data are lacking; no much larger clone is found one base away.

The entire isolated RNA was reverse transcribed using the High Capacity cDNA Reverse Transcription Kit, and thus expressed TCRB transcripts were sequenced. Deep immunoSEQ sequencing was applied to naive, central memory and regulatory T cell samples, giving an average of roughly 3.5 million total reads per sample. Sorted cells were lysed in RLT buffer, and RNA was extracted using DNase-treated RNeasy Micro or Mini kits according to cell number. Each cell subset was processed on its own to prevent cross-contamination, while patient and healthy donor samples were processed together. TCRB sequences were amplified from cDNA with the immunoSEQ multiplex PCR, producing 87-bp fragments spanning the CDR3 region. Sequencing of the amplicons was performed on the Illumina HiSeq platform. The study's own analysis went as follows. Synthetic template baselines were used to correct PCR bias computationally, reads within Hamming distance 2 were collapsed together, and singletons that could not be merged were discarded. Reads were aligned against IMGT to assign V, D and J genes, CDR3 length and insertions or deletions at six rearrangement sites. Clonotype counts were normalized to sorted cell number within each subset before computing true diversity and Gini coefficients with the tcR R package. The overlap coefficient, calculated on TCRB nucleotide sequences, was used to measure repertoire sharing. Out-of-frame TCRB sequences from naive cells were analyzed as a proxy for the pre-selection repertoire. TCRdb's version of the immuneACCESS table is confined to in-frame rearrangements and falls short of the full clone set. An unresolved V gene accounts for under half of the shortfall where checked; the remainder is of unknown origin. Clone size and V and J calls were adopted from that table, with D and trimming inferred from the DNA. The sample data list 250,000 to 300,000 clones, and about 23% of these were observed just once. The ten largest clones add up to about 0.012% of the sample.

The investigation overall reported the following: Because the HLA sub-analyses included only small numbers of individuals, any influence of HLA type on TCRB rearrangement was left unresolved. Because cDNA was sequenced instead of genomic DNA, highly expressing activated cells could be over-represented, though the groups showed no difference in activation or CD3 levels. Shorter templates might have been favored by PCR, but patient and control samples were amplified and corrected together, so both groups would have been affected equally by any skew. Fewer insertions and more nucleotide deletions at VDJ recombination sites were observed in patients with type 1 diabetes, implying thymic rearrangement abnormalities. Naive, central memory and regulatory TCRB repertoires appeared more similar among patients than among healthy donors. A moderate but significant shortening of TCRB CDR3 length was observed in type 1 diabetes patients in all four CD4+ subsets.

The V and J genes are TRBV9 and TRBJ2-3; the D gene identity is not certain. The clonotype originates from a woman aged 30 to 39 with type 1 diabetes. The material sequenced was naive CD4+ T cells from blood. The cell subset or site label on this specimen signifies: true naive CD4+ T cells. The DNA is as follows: TGTGCCAGCAGCGCCCTCGGCACAGATACGCAGTATTTT. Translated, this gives CASSALGTDTQYF. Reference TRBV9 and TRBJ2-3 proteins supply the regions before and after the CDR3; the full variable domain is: DSGVTQTPKHLITATGQRVTLRCSPRSGDLSVYWYQQSLDQGLQFLIQYYNGEERAKGNILERFSAQQFPDLHSELNLSSLELGDSALYFCASSALGTDTQYFGPGTRLTVL.